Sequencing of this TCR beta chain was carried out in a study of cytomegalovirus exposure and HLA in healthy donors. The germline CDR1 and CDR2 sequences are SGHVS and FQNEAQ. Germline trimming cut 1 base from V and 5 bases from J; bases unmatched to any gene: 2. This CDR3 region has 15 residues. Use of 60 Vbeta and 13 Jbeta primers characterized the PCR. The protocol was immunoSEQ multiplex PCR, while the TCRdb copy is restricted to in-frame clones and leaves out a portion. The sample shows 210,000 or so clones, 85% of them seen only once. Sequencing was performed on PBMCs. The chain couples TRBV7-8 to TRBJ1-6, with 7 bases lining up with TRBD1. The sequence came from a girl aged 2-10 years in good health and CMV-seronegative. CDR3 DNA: TGTGCCAGCAGCTTAGGCGGGACAGATAATTCACCCCTCCACTTT. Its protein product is CASSLGGTDNSPLHF.